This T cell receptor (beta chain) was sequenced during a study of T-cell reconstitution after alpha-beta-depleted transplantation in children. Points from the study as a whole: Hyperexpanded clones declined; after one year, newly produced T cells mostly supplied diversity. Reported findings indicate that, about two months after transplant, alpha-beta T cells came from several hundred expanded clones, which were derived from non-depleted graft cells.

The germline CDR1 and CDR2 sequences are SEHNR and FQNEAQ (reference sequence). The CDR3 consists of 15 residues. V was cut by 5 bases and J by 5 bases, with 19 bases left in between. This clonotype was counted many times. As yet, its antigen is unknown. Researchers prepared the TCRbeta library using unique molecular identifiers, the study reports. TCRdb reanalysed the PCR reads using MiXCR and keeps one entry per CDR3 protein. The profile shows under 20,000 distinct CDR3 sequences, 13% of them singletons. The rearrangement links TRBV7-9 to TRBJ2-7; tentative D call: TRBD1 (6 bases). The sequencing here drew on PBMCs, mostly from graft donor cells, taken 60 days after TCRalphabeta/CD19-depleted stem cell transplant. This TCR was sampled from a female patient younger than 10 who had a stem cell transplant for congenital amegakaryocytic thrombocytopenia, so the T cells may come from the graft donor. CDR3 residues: CASSGKRGYENEQYF. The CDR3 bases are TGTGCCAGCAGCGGAAAGAGGGGGTATGAAAACGAGCAGTACTTC. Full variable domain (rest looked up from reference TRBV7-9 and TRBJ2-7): DTGVSQNPRHKITKRGQNVTFRCDPISEHNRLYWYRQTLGQGPEFLTYFQNEAQLEKSRLLSDRFSAERPKGSFSTLEIQRTEQGDSAMYLCASSGKRGYENEQYFGPGTRLTVT.